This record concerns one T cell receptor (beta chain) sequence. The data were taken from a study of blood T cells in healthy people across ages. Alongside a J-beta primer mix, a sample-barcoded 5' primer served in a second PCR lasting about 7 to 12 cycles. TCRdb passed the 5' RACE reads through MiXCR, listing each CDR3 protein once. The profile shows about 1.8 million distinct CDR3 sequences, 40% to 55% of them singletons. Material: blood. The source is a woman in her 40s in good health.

The CDR3 nucleotides are TGTGCCAGCTTAGTAGGGGGAACGGCCGGCTACACCTTC. Its protein is CASLVGGTAGYTF. This chain links TRBV28 with TRBJ1-2, with D tentatively TRBD1 (6 bases). The CDR3 loop spans 13 amino acids. Trimming cost V 8 bases and J 8 bases, with 18 bases left between them. Germline CDR1 MDHEN, CDR2 SYDVKM.